The 21 T cell receptor beta chains below were found in one sample sequenced in a study of CD8 T cells in Susac syndrome (dated 2019 in TCRdb). The library relied on the immunoSEQ multiplex PCR assay. RNA was extracted using the RNeasy kit, and about 0.45 to 1 microgram was reverse transcribed with random hexamers. TCRdb trimmed public reads at Q25 via fastp, called clones via MiXCR and kept in-frame beta chains. Identical CDR3 proteins give one entry, which carries the most common genes and DNA. This sample comprises about 160,000 distinct CDR3 sequences, approximately 94% of them detected only once. Jointly, the top ten make up 0.09% to 0.1% of the sample. Sequencing was performed on CD4+ T cells from PBMCs. The receptors here all came from a human donor with multiple sclerosis.

The chain is built from TRBV12-5 and TRBJ2-7; D may be TRBD1 (6 bases). The CDR3 has 14 residues. With 4 bases removed from V and 0 bases from J, the gap between germline ends came to 10 bases. Germline V CDR1 and CDR2: LGHNT, FRNRAP. The CDR3: CASGSRDNSYEQYF. The CDR3 region has the DNA TGTGCTAGTGGTTCCCGGGACAACTCCTACGAGCAGTACTTC. Supplemented by reference TRBV12-5 and TRBJ2-7, the full variable domain reads DARVTQTPRHKVTEMGQEVTMRCQPILGHNTVFWYRQTMMQGLELLAYFRNRAPLDDSGMPKDRFSAEMPDATLATLKIQPSEPRDSAVYFCASGSRDNSYEQYFGPGTRLTVT.

Only one count was recorded for this clonotype. The chain joins TRBV7-9 to TRBJ2-7; D is undetermined. CDR1 and CDR2 (germline): SEHNR, FQNEAQ (reference sequence). Deletions cut 5 bases from V and 3 bases from J, with 14 bases between. This CDR3 has 14 residues. This CDR3 reads CASSPDLTRYEQYF. CDR3 sequence (DNA): TGTGCCAGCAGCCCCGACCTTACACGCTACGAGCAGTACTTC.

V and J are TRBV29-1 and TRBJ2-3; D may be TRBD2 (6 bases). The CDR3 totals 12 residues. Germline-derived CDR1 and CDR2 are SQVTM and ANQGSEA. Trimming removed 3 bases from V and 7 bases from J, with 11 bases in between. CDR3: CSVEGEVNTQYF. The CDR3 DNA reads TGCAGCGTTGAGGGGGAGGTTAATACGCAGTATTTT.

This chain uses TRBV23-1 with TRBJ2-7, with D perhaps TRBD1 or TRBD2 (6 bases each). TRBV23-1 has ORF status, its function being uncertain. CDR3 length: 21 amino acids. Trimming took off 5 bases at V and 7 bases at J, with 39 bases between the two ends. Here the CDR3 reads CASSFGRGGLGGPPLRREQYF. CDR3 sequence (DNA): TGCGCCAGCAGTTTTGGGCGAGGGGGGCTCGGAGGCCCCCCGCTTAGGAGGGAGCAGTACTTC.

This rearrangement joins TRBV7-9 to TRBJ1-1; D is ambiguous. This CDR3 spans 13 amino acids. Germline V lookup: CDR1 SEHNR, CDR2 FQNEAQ (reference sequence). The germline V and J ends were trimmed by 1 base and 10 bases, with 13 bases remaining between them. CDR3 residues: CASSLEGGNTAFF. As DNA, the CDR3 is TGTGCCAGCAGCTTAGAAGGTGGAAACACAGCTTTCTTT.

This chain joins TRBV19 and TRBJ2-2; 8 bases line up with TRBD1. The CDR3 runs 15 residues. CDR1 LNHDA and CDR2 SQIVND come from the germline V gene (reference sequence). V lost 6 bases to trimming and J lost 3 bases; unmatched junction nucleotides: 6. For the CDR3, the DNA is TGTGCCAGTAGCACTGGGACAGGTGACACCGGGGAGCTGTTTTTT. It translates to CASSTGTGDTGELFF.

This chain uses TRBV12-3 or TRBV12-4 with TRBJ1-1, with D possibly matching TRBD1 (5 bases). The ends were cut back, 5 bases at V and 5 bases at J, with 12 bases in the middle. This CDR3 comprises 13 residues. This chain's CDR3 is CASSNQGGTEAFF. For the CDR3, the DNA is TGTGCCAGCAGTAATCAGGGAGGGACTGAAGCTTTCTTT.

V gene TRBV7-2 combines with J gene TRBJ1-2; the match to TRBD1 covers 7 bases. The length of the CDR3 is 15 residues. Germline CDR1 reads SGHTA; CDR2 reads FQGNSA. J gave up 8 bases and V 3 bases, and 12 bases lay outside the gene matches. The CDR3 protein is CASSFFQGGSEGYTF. Written as DNA, the CDR3 is TGTGCCAGCAGCTTCTTCCAGGGGGGTTCGGAAGGCTACACCTTC.

This clonotype was seen more than once but under ten times. The chain carries TRBV30 and TRBJ2-7; 9 nucleotides align to TRBD2. This CDR3 is built from 15 residues. Germline V gives CDR1 GTSNPN, CDR2 SVGIG (reference sequence). V lost 5 bases and J lost 3; bases outside the gene matches: 11. The CDR3 DNA is TGTGCCTGGGGGATAGCGGGAGCGAGATTCTACGAGCAGTACTTC. Translation gives CAWGIAGARFYEQYF.

This clonotype occurred once. The CDR3 protein is CASSPQGSPGEQYF. CDR3 in DNA: TGCGCCAGCAGCCCGCAGGGCAGCCCAGGGGAGCAGTACTTC. The genes are TRBV4-1 and TRBJ2-7; a possible D gene is TRBD1 (5 bases). Deletions cut 4 bases from V and 7 bases from J, with 17 bases between. The CDR3 is 14 residues long. The germline CDR1 and CDR2 sequences are MGHRA and YSYEKL.

This chain connects TRBV5-1 to TRBJ2-5, with D unclear. The CDR3 is 13 residues long. V was clipped by 2 bases and J by 4 bases, with 9 bases between them. From germline, CDR1 is SGHRS and CDR2 YFSETQ. This CDR3 reads CASSLMTGETQYF. The CDR3 region has the DNA TGCGCCAGCAGCTTAATGACCGGAGAGACCCAGTACTTC.

This chain connects TRBV20-1 to TRBJ2-3; 11 positions agree with TRBD2. The CDR3 sequence is 14 residues long. Germline values: CDR1 DFQATT, CDR2 SNEGSKA (reference sequence). V shed 5 bases and J 3 bases; nucleotides not matched to a gene: 4. DNA for the CDR3: TGCAGTGCTGACTTAGCGGGAGGGACAGATACGCAGTATTTT. Amino acid sequence: CSADLAGGTDTQYF.

This chain uses TRBV18 with TRBJ2-7, with D possibly TRBD2 on 6 matching bases. CDR1 is KGHSH, CDR2 LQKENI, per germline. Trimming removed 3 bases at V and 5 bases at J, with 14 bases between. The CDR3 totals 14 residues. In DNA, the CDR3 is TGTGCCAGCTCACCCAAACAAGGAGGGGACGAGCAGTACTTC. It encodes CASSPKQGGDEQYF. Using reference TRBV18 and TRBJ2-7 for the parts outside the CDR3, the full variable domain is NAGVMQNPRHLVRRRGQEARLRCSPMKGHSHVYWYRQLPEEGLKFMVYLQKENIIDESGMPKERFSAEFPKEGPSILRIQQVVRGDSAAYFCASSPKQGGDEQYFGPGTRLTVT.

This chain uses TRBV12-3 or TRBV12-4 with TRBJ2-1; D is undetermined. This CDR3 has 11 residues. V was pared by 5 bases and J by 8 bases, with 7 bases between. In nucleotides, the CDR3 is TGTGCCAGCAGTCAACTCGATGAGCAGTTCTTC. Translating gives CASSQLDEQFF.

The rearrangement joins TRBV28 to TRBJ2-1; the match to TRBD2 covers 13 bases. The V and J ends lost 5 bases and 1 base, in that order; junction bases with no gene match: 5. Germline V CDR1 and CDR2: MDHEN, SYDVKM. The CDR3 has 17 amino acids. CDR3 DNA sequence: TGTGCCAGCAGTCCGACTAGCGGGAGGATTTCCTACAATGAGCAGTTCTTC. Residues: CASSPTSGRISYNEQFF.

This chain joins TRBV3-1 and TRBJ2-7; D possibly corresponds to TRBD2 (6 bases). The CDR3 length is 14 residues. Trimming pared 4 bases from V and 6 bases from J, leaving 16 bases between. The germline V gene encodes CDR1 LGHDT and CDR2 YNNKEL (reference sequence). CDR3 amino acids: CASSLLDYRSEQYF. DNA of the CDR3: TGTGCCAGCAGCCTGTTGGACTACAGAAGCGAGCAGTACTTC.

The chain has TRBV12-3 or TRBV12-4 and TRBJ2-7; D may be TRBD1 (5 bases). Trimming removed 3 bases at V and 3 bases at J, with 12 bases between. This CDR3 has 14 amino acids. This CDR3 is CASSFRGLGYEQYF. DNA for the CDR3: TGTGCCAGCAGTTTTAGGGGCTTAGGCTACGAGCAGTACTTC.

This clonotype was recorded only once. V is TRBV20-1 and J is TRBJ2-5; 7 bases align to TRBD2. Germline V gives CDR1 DFQATT, CDR2 SNEGSKA (reference sequence). The V gene end was trimmed by 0 bases and the J gene end by 1 base; junction bases not matched to a gene: 2. The CDR3 sequence is 14 residues long. CDR3 amino acids: CSARDLAAQETQYF. The CDR3 nucleotides are TGCAGTGCTAGAGATCTAGCGGCCCAAGAGACCCAGTACTTC.

The rearrangement joins TRBV3-1 to TRBJ2-3, with TRBD2 as a possible D gene (6 bases). V lost 5 bases, J lost 3 bases, and 18 bases lay in between. This CDR3 comprises 16 residues. CDR1 is LGHDT, CDR2 YNNKEL, per germline (reference sequence). The CDR3 nucleotides read TGTGCCAGCAGCAACGGACGGTCAGGGAGGACAGATACGCAGTATTTT. Translating it yields CASSNGRSGRTDTQYF.

This clonotype was detected once. This rearrangement joins TRBV2 to TRBJ2-5; D gene unclear. Germline loops: CDR1 SNHLY, CDR2 FYNNEI. The CDR3 sequence is 12 residues long. CDR3 sequence: CATSVEVETQYF. CDR3 DNA: TGTGCGACGAGCGTGGAAGTGGAGACCCAGTACTTC.

The chain links TRBV5-1 to TRBJ2-1; 12 bases fit TRBD2. The V gene's germline CDR1 is SGHRS and CDR2 YFSETQ. The V segment lost 4 bases and the J segment 8 bases; nucleotides outside the gene matches: 10. The CDR3 extends over 16 amino acids. The CDR3 loop is CASSVWTSGMGDEQFF. CDR3 sequence (DNA): TGCGCCAGCAGCGTGTGGACTAGCGGGATGGGGGATGAGCAGTTCTTC.